This is a list of T cell receptor beta chains from one sample in a study of TIL therapy for anti-PD-1-resistant metastatic lung cancer. Assay used: immunoSEQ multiplex PCR; TCRdb lists only in-frame clones, some missing. The profile shows approximately 47,000 clones, about 86% of them singletons. The sample here was blood, taken at baseline. These receptors originate from a person aged 25-85 years with non-small cell lung cancer. The CDR3 runs from the conserved cysteine through the conserved F or W. Each record gives: V gene, clone size, J gene, D gene, CDR3 protein, CDR3 DNA. The D gene is left open where the match is weak. Expanded clones are given a class, and other clones once, few, many or no size at all.

V gene: TRBV7-2
clone size: NA
J gene: TRBJ2-3
D gene: NA
CDR3 protein: CASRHDYLTDTQYF
CDR3 DNA: TGTGCCAGCAGACACGACTACCTCACAGATACGCAGTATTTT

V gene: TRBV13
clone size: NA
J gene: TRBJ2-1
D gene: TRBD1
CDR3 protein: CASSPQGLSSYNEQFF
CDR3 DNA: TGTGCCAGCAGCCCACAGGGGTTGTCCTCCTACAATGAGCAGTTCTTC

V gene: TRBV7-2
clone size: NA
J gene: TRBJ1-6
D gene: TRBD1
CDR3 protein: CASSFGRGQGNSPLHF
CDR3 DNA: TGTGCCAGCAGCTTCGGCAGGGGGCAGGGTAATTCACCCCTCCACTTT

V gene: TRBV2
clone size: NA
J gene: TRBJ2-1
D gene: NA
CDR3 protein: CASIHASSYNEQFF
CDR3 DNA: TGTGCCAGCATTCATGCTAGCTCCTACAATGAGCAGTTCTTC

V gene: TRBV19
clone size: NA
J gene: TRBJ2-7
D gene: NA
CDR3 protein: CASRRGGTDSYEQYF
CDR3 DNA: TGTGCCAGTAGGAGGGGGGGGACGGACTCCTACGAGCAGTACTTC

V gene: TRBV6-5
clone size: NA
J gene: TRBJ2-3
D gene: NA
CDR3 protein: CASTGEPTQYF
CDR3 DNA: TGTGCCAGCACGGGGGAGCCTACGCAGTATTTT

V gene: TRBV6-2/TRBV6-3
clone size: NA
J gene: TRBJ2-3
D gene: NA
CDR3 protein: CASSLAGLEGTDTQYF
CDR3 DNA: TGTGCCAGCAGTCTCGCGGGACTCGAAGGCACAGATACGCAGTATTTT

V gene: TRBV29-1
clone size: NA
J gene: TRBJ2-4
D gene: TRBD1
CDR3 protein: CSAGTVAKNIQYF
CDR3 DNA: TGCAGCGCCGGGACAGTAGCCAAAAACATTCAGTACTTC

V gene: TRBV6-2/TRBV6-3
clone size: NA
J gene: TRBJ1-2
D gene: NA
CDR3 protein: CASSYLAAGYTF
CDR3 DNA: TGTGCCAGCAGTTACTTAGCTGCTGGCTACACCTTC

V gene: TRBV7-9
clone size: NA
J gene: TRBJ1-4
D gene: TRBD1
CDR3 protein: CASSFFDRDGEKLFF
CDR3 DNA: TGTGCCAGCAGCTTTTTCGACAGGGACGGTGAAAAACTGTTTTTT

V gene: TRBV10-3
clone size: NA
J gene: TRBJ1-2
D gene: TRBD1
CDR3 protein: CAIIGTGPHYGYTF
CDR3 DNA: TGTGCCATCATCGGGACAGGACCACACTATGGCTACACCTTC

V gene: TRBV27
clone size: NA
J gene: TRBJ2-4
D gene: NA
CDR3 protein: CASSLSSWRNIQYF
CDR3 DNA: TGTGCCAGCAGTTTATCGTCCTGGAGAAACATTCAGTACTTC

V gene: TRBV20-1
clone size: NA
J gene: TRBJ2-7
D gene: NA
CDR3 protein: CSAPGAYEQYF
CDR3 DNA: TGCAGTGCTCCCGGCGCCTACGAGCAGTACTTC

V gene: TRBV19
clone size: NA
J gene: TRBJ2-3
D gene: NA
CDR3 protein: CASWTPSTDTQYF
CDR3 DNA: TGTGCCAGCTGGACACCGAGCACAGATACGCAGTATTTT

V gene: TRBV27
clone size: once
J gene: TRBJ2-3
D gene: NA
CDR3 protein: CASSRGRGRFVTDTQYF
CDR3 DNA: TGTGCCAGCAGTCGAGGGAGGGGGAGATTCGTGACAGATACGCAGTATTTT

V gene: TRBV27
clone size: NA
J gene: TRBJ2-1
D gene: TRBD2
CDR3 protein: CASSQGLAGVYEQFF
CDR3 DNA: TGTGCCAGCAGTCAGGGACTAGCGGGAGTCTATGAGCAGTTCTTC

V gene: TRBV10-3
clone size: NA
J gene: TRBJ2-1
D gene: TRBD2
CDR3 protein: CAISDRGLAKNNEQFF
CDR3 DNA: TGTGCCATCAGTGATCGGGGACTAGCTAAGAACAATGAGCAGTTCTTC

V gene: TRBV6-6
clone size: NA
J gene: TRBJ2-3
D gene: NA
CDR3 protein: CASMRGGAWDTQYF
CDR3 DNA: TGTGCCAGCATGAGGGGGGGCGCGTGGGATACGCAGTATTTT

V gene: TRBV4-3
clone size: NA
J gene: TRBJ2-6
D gene: NA
CDR3 protein: CASSQDQSSGANVLTF
CDR3 DNA: TGCGCCAGCAGCCAAGATCAGAGCTCTGGGGCCAACGTCCTGACTTTC

V gene: TRBV3-1/TRBV3-2
clone size: NA
J gene: TRBJ2-1
D gene: NA
CDR3 protein: CASSPVEGGQNNEQFF
CDR3 DNA: TGTGCCAGCAGCCCAGTTGAGGGGGGTCAAAACAATGAGCAGTTCTTC

V gene: TRBV30
clone size: NA
J gene: TRBJ2-7
D gene: TRBD2
CDR3 protein: CAWSTYLLAGGPNEQYF
CDR3 DNA: TGTGCCTGGAGTACATACCTTCTAGCGGGAGGGCCGAACGAGCAGTACTTC

V gene: TRBV11-2
clone size: NA
J gene: TRBJ2-2
D gene: TRBD2
CDR3 protein: CASSLVGGANTGELFF
CDR3 DNA: TGTGCCAGCAGCTTAGTTGGGGGGGCGAACACCGGGGAGCTGTTTTTT

V gene: TRBV28
clone size: NA
J gene: TRBJ2-7
D gene: NA
CDR3 protein: CASGGTEISYEQYF
CDR3 DNA: TGTGCCAGTGGGGGTACGGAGATATCCTACGAGCAGTACTTC

V gene: TRBV9
clone size: NA
J gene: TRBJ2-1
D gene: TRBD2
CDR3 protein: CASSVGASGGAGEQFF
CDR3 DNA: TGTGCCAGCAGCGTAGGTGCTAGCGGGGGGGCCGGTGAGCAGTTCTTC

V gene: TRBV14
clone size: NA
J gene: TRBJ2-3
D gene: NA
CDR3 protein: CASSRITGLAQYF
CDR3 DNA: TGTGCCAGCAGCCGTATTACCGGGCTAGCCCAGTATTTT

V gene: TRBV24-1
clone size: NA
J gene: TRBJ2-1
D gene: TRBD1
CDR3 protein: CATKATGGHNEQFF
CDR3 DNA: TGTGCCACCAAGGCAACAGGGGGCCACAATGAGCAGTTCTTC

V gene: TRBV24-1
clone size: NA
J gene: TRBJ2-5
D gene: NA
CDR3 protein: CATSGPPGEETQYF
CDR3 DNA: TGTGCCACCAGTGGTCCCCCAGGGGAAGAGACCCAGTACTTC

V gene: TRBV7-2
clone size: once
J gene: TRBJ2-2
D gene: TRBD2
CDR3 protein: CASSSLPVTSSTGELFF
CDR3 DNA: TGTGCCAGCAGCTCACTCCCGGTGACTAGCAGCACCGGGGAGCTGTTTTTT

V gene: TRBV6-5
clone size: NA
J gene: TRBJ2-7
D gene: NA
CDR3 protein: CASSTQRVPYEQYF
CDR3 DNA: TGTGCCAGCAGTACCCAGCGGGTCCCATACGAGCAGTACTTC

V gene: TRBV15
clone size: NA
J gene: TRBJ2-2
D gene: TRBD2
CDR3 protein: CAKAGGIGAGELFF
CDR3 DNA: TGTGCCAAAGCGGGAGGTATAGGCGCCGGGGAGCTGTTTTTT

V gene: TRBV4-2
clone size: NA
J gene: TRBJ1-2
D gene: NA
CDR3 protein: CASSQAPDTNYGYTF
CDR3 DNA: TGTGCCAGCAGCCAAGCCCCAGATACTAACTATGGCTACACCTTC

V gene: TRBV19
clone size: NA
J gene: TRBJ2-3
D gene: TRBD2
CDR3 protein: CASSRGGRASGDTQYF
CDR3 DNA: TGTGCCAGTAGTAGGGGCGGGAGGGCCTCGGGAGATACGCAGTATTTT

V gene: TRBV27
clone size: NA
J gene: TRBJ2-1
D gene: TRBD2
CDR3 protein: CASSTPSGERTSTDSYNEQFF
CDR3 DNA: TGTGCCAGCAGTACACCTTCGGGAGAGCGGACTAGCACGGACTCCTACAATGAGCAGTTCTTC

V gene: TRBV24-1
clone size: NA
J gene: TRBJ2-1
D gene: TRBD1
CDR3 protein: CATSAGGFYNEQFF
CDR3 DNA: TGTGCCACCAGCGCAGGGGGCTTCTACAATGAGCAGTTCTTC

V gene: TRBV10-1
clone size: NA
J gene: TRBJ2-2
D gene: NA
CDR3 protein: CASSLTLYTGELFF
CDR3 DNA: TGCGCCAGCAGCCTGACCCTTTACACCGGGGAGCTGTTTTTT

V gene: TRBV30
clone size: NA
J gene: TRBJ1-2
D gene: NA
CDR3 protein: CAWSVGLPLGAYGYTF
CDR3 DNA: TGTGCCTGGAGTGTTGGCCTGCCCCTGGGAGCGTATGGCTACACCTTC

V gene: TRBV5-1
clone size: NA
J gene: TRBJ2-3
D gene: TRBD2
CDR3 protein: CASSLGTSGGPEQYF
CDR3 DNA: TGCGCCAGCAGCTTGGGGACTAGCGGGGGGCCCGAGCAGTATTTT

V gene: TRBV7-2
clone size: NA
J gene: TRBJ2-7
D gene: TRBD1
CDR3 protein: CASSHSGGDEQYF
CDR3 DNA: TGTGCCAGCAGTCATTCAGGGGGCGACGAGCAGTACTTC

V gene: TRBV28
clone size: NA
J gene: TRBJ1-2
D gene: TRBD1
CDR3 protein: CASTVEGALGGYGYTF
CDR3 DNA: TGTGCCAGCACGGTTGAGGGGGCCCTCGGGGGCTATGGCTACACCTTC

V gene: TRBV15
clone size: NA
J gene: TRBJ1-1
D gene: NA
CDR3 protein: CATRGGFDTEAFF
CDR3 DNA: TGTGCCACCCGGGGGGGTTTTGACACTGAAGCTTTCTTT

V gene: TRBV7-9
clone size: NA
J gene: TRBJ1-4
D gene: TRBD1
CDR3 protein: CASSLGQGENEKLFF
CDR3 DNA: TGTGCCAGCAGCTTAGGCCAGGGGGAGAATGAAAAACTGTTTTTT

V gene: TRBV6-5
clone size: NA
J gene: TRBJ1-2
D gene: NA
CDR3 protein: CASTTGNYGYTF
CDR3 DNA: TGTGCCAGCACTACAGGGAACTATGGCTACACCTTC

V gene: TRBV7-2
clone size: NA
J gene: TRBJ1-2
D gene: NA
CDR3 protein: CASSLNGYTF
CDR3 DNA: TGTGCCAGCAGCTTGAATGGCTACACCTTC

V gene: TRBV7-8
clone size: NA
J gene: TRBJ2-1
D gene: TRBD2
CDR3 protein: CASSLGLASHEQFF
CDR3 DNA: TGTGCCAGCAGCCTCGGACTAGCTTCCCATGAGCAGTTCTTC

V gene: TRBV30
clone size: few
J gene: TRBJ2-7
D gene: NA
CDR3 protein: CAWSNQLTFGNEQYF
CDR3 DNA: TGTGCCTGGAGCAACCAGTTAACGTTCGGGAACGAGCAGTACTTC

V gene: TRBV6-2/TRBV6-3
clone size: NA
J gene: TRBJ2-7
D gene: NA
CDR3 protein: CASSSPSESYEQYF
CDR3 DNA: TGTGCCAGCAGTTCCCCTAGCGAATCCTACGAGCAGTACTTC

V gene: TRBV19
clone size: NA
J gene: TRBJ2-1
D gene: TRBD1
CDR3 protein: CASSMGQGAWYEQFF
CDR3 DNA: TGTGCCAGTAGTATGGGACAGGGGGCCTGGTATGAGCAGTTCTTC

V gene: TRBV11-3
clone size: NA
J gene: TRBJ2-2
D gene: NA
CDR3 protein: CASSGRENTGELFF
CDR3 DNA: TGTGCCAGCAGCGGCAGGGAAAACACCGGGGAGCTGTTTTTT